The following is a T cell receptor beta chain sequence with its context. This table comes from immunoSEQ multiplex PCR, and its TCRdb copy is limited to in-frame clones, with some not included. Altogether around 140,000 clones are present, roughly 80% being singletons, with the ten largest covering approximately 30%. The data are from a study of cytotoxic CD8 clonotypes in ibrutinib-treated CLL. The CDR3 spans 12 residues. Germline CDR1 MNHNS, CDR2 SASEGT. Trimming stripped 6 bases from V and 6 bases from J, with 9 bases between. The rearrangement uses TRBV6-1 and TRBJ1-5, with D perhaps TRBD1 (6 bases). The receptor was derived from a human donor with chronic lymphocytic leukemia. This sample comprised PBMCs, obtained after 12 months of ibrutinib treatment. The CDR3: CASRGAAQPQHF. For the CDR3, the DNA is TGTGCCAGCAGGGGGGCAGCTCAGCCCCAGCATTTT.